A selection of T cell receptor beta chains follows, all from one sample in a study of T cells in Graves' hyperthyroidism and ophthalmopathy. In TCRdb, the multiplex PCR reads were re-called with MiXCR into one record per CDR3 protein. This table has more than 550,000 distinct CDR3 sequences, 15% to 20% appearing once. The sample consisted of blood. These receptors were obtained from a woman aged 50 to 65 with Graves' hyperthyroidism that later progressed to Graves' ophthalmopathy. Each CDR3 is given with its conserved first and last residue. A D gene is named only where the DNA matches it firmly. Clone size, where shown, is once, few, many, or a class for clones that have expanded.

CDR3 DNA: TGTGCCAGCAGCCAACAGCGGGGGGCCCCAGATACGCAGTATTTT
CDR3 protein: CASSQQRGAPDTQYF
V gene: TRBV7-3
clone size: NA
J gene: TRBJ2-3
CDR3 length: 15
D gene: TRBD2

CDR3 DNA: TGTGCCAGCACCGAAATAGGCTCCCTAAGACGCAATGAGCAGTTCTTC
CDR3 protein: CASTEIGSLRRNEQFF
V gene: TRBV12-3/TRBV12-4
clone size: many
J gene: TRBJ2-1
CDR3 length: 16
D gene: NA

CDR3 DNA: TGTGCCAGCAGCGAAGGGGGGTTGGGACAGCCCCAGCATTTT
CDR3 protein: CASSEGGLGQPQHF
V gene: TRBV12-3/TRBV12-4
clone size: few
J gene: TRBJ1-5
CDR3 length: 14
D gene: NA

CDR3 DNA: TGTGCCAGTAGTCGGACAGCCCCCGGGAGCACAGATACGCAGTATTTT
CDR3 protein: CASSRTAPGSTDTQYF
V gene: TRBV19
clone size: NA
J gene: TRBJ2-3
CDR3 length: 16
D gene: NA

CDR3 DNA: TGTGCCAGCAGTCGCGAAAAGGGACAAGGCTCCTACGAGCAGTACTTC
CDR3 protein: CASSREKGQGSYEQYF
V gene: TRBV6-1
clone size: many
J gene: TRBJ2-7
CDR3 length: 16
D gene: NA

CDR3 DNA: TGTGCCAGCAGAACCGGGGACAGTAATCAGCCCCAGCATTTT
CDR3 protein: CASRTGDSNQPQHF
V gene: TRBV5-4
clone size: NA
J gene: TRBJ1-5
CDR3 length: 14
D gene: TRBD1

CDR3 DNA: TGTGCCAGCAGTGTCGTGGACAGCCCGAGGCAAGAGACCCAGTACTTC
CDR3 protein: CASSVVDSPRQETQYF
V gene: TRBV6-1
clone size: few
J gene: TRBJ2-5
CDR3 length: 16
D gene: NA

CDR3 DNA: TGCAGCGTCCGGGGAACGAACACTGAAGCTTTCTTT
CDR3 protein: CSVRGTNTEAFF
V gene: TRBV29-1
clone size: NA
J gene: TRBJ1-1
CDR3 length: 12
D gene: NA

CDR3 DNA: TGTGCCAGCAGCTTAGATTGGCCGAACACTGAAGCTTTCTTT
CDR3 protein: CASSLDWPNTEAFF
V gene: TRBV11-2
clone size: many
J gene: TRBJ1-1
CDR3 length: 14
D gene: NA

CDR3 DNA: TGTGCCAGCAGTCGAGTGGACAGGGGGGGCACTGAAGCTTTCTTT
CDR3 protein: CASSRVDRGGTEAFF
V gene: TRBV9
clone size: NA
J gene: TRBJ1-1
CDR3 length: 15
D gene: TRBD1

CDR3 DNA: TGCGCCAGCAGCTTGGTCAGATTGGGCGGGGAGCTGTTTTTT
CDR3 protein: CASSLVRLGGELFF
V gene: TRBV5-1
clone size: NA
J gene: TRBJ2-2
CDR3 length: 14
D gene: NA

CDR3 DNA: TGTGCCAGCAGCCACGGCGGGGAGAACACTGAAGCTTTCTTT
CDR3 protein: CASSHGGENTEAFF
V gene: TRBV7-3
clone size: many
J gene: TRBJ1-1
CDR3 length: 14
D gene: NA

CDR3 DNA: TGTGCCAGCAGCCATGTCGGCAGGGGCCATCTGGAGCAGTACTTC
CDR3 protein: CASSHVGRGHLEQYF
V gene: TRBV3-1
clone size: many
J gene: TRBJ2-7
CDR3 length: 15
D gene: NA

CDR3 DNA: TGCAGTGCTAGCGAGTCACGGGGAGGGGACTATGGCTACACCTTC
CDR3 protein: CSASESRGGDYGYTF
V gene: TRBV20-1
clone size: NA
J gene: TRBJ1-2
CDR3 length: 15
D gene: NA

CDR3 DNA: TGTGCCAGCAGCCTCGACAGCCCCAATCAGCCCCAGCATTTT
CDR3 protein: CASSLDSPNQPQHF
V gene: TRBV11-1
clone size: many
J gene: TRBJ1-5
CDR3 length: 14
D gene: NA

CDR3 DNA: TGTGCCAGCAGTTATTGGGACAGGAGGGAGCCCCAGCATTTT
CDR3 protein: CASSYWDRREPQHF
V gene: TRBV6-9
clone size: few
J gene: TRBJ1-5
CDR3 length: 14
D gene: TRBD1

CDR3 DNA: TGTGCCAGCAGCTTAGTAGGCAGGGCGGGCAGAGGAAATGAAAAACTGTTTTTT
CDR3 protein: CASSLVGRAGRGNEKLFF
V gene: TRBV11-2
clone size: few
J gene: TRBJ1-4
CDR3 length: 18
D gene: NA

CDR3 DNA: TGTGCCAGTAGCCCCCGGCGGGCGGATGGCTACACCTTC
CDR3 protein: CASSPRRADGYTF
V gene: TRBV19
clone size: few
J gene: TRBJ1-2
CDR3 length: 13
D gene: NA

CDR3 DNA: TGTGCCAGCACGAGTTTAGGCTCCGGGGAGCTGTTTTTT
CDR3 protein: CASTSLGSGELFF
V gene: TRBV6-1
clone size: NA
J gene: TRBJ2-2
CDR3 length: 13
D gene: NA

CDR3 DNA: TGTGCCAGCAGTGAAGGACAGTGGGGCGTGCAGCCCCAGCATTTT
CDR3 protein: CASSEGQWGVQPQHF
V gene: TRBV6-1
clone size: few
J gene: TRBJ1-5
CDR3 length: 15
D gene: NA

CDR3 DNA: TGTGCCAGCAGCCAAGGAAACAGCGGCGGAAACACCATATATTTT
CDR3 protein: CASSQGNSGGNTIYF
V gene: TRBV14
clone size: few
J gene: TRBJ1-3
CDR3 length: 15
D gene: NA

CDR3 DNA: TGTGCCAGCAGTGGGGGGGGATACAATCAGCCCCAGCATTTT
CDR3 protein: CASSGGGYNQPQHF
V gene: TRBV2
clone size: many
J gene: TRBJ1-5
CDR3 length: 14
D gene: NA

CDR3 DNA: TGCAGTGCTAGGATAGCGGGGGGGCAAGATACGCAGTATTTT
CDR3 protein: CSARIAGGQDTQYF
V gene: TRBV20-1
clone size: many
J gene: TRBJ2-3
CDR3 length: 14
D gene: TRBD2

CDR3 DNA: TGCAGTGCTAGAGATAAACCTGAAGCTTTCTTT
CDR3 protein: CSARDKPEAFF
V gene: TRBV20-1
clone size: NA
J gene: TRBJ1-1
CDR3 length: 11
D gene: NA

CDR3 DNA: TGTGCCAGCAGCCAAGTCGACAGGGGAGAAGAGACCCAGTACTTC
CDR3 protein: CASSQVDRGEETQYF
V gene: TRBV3-1
clone size: many
J gene: TRBJ2-5
CDR3 length: 15
D gene: TRBD1

CDR3 DNA: TGTGCCAGCAGCCAAGAGCCGCCAGGGCGCCCCTCTGGGGCCAACGTCCTGACTTTC
CDR3 protein: CASSQEPPGRPSGANVLTF
V gene: TRBV3-1
clone size: NA
J gene: TRBJ2-6
CDR3 length: 19
D gene: NA

CDR3 DNA: TGTGCCAGCAGTGAAGGAGGGACTAGCGGCACAGATACGCAGTATTTT
CDR3 protein: CASSEGGTSGTDTQYF
V gene: TRBV2
clone size: many
J gene: TRBJ2-3
CDR3 length: 16
D gene: TRBD2

CDR3 DNA: TGCAGTGCGCCCTCCGGGGCCTACGAGCAGTACTTC
CDR3 protein: CSAPSGAYEQYF
V gene: TRBV20-1
clone size: NA
J gene: TRBJ2-7
CDR3 length: 12
D gene: NA

CDR3 DNA: TGTGCCAGCAGCGTAGCAGCGGGGGGTAGGGATGAGCAGTTCTTC
CDR3 protein: CASSVAAGGRDEQFF
V gene: TRBV9
clone size: few
J gene: TRBJ2-1
CDR3 length: 15
D gene: TRBD2

CDR3 DNA: TGCGCCAGCAGCTTGGGACCAGACAGGATATATGGCTACACCTTC
CDR3 protein: CASSLGPDRIYGYTF
V gene: TRBV5-1
clone size: many
J gene: TRBJ1-2
CDR3 length: 15
D gene: NA

CDR3 DNA: TGCGCCAGCAGCTTATCCGAGGACTACGAGCAGTACTTC
CDR3 protein: CASSLSEDYEQYF
V gene: TRBV5-1
clone size: many
J gene: TRBJ2-7
CDR3 length: 13
D gene: NA

CDR3 DNA: TGTGCCAGCAGTGACTTGAGGGGGGCAGGCGAGCAGTACTTC
CDR3 protein: CASSDLRGAGEQYF
V gene: TRBV6-1
clone size: many
J gene: TRBJ2-7
CDR3 length: 14
D gene: NA

CDR3 DNA: TGTGCCAGCAGCCACGGACAGGGGAGAGAGACCCAGTACTTC
CDR3 protein: CASSHGQGRETQYF
V gene: TRBV5-4
clone size: few
J gene: TRBJ2-5
CDR3 length: 14
D gene: TRBD1

CDR3 DNA: TGTGCCAGCAGCCTAGACCCAGAGAGATACGATGAGCAGTTCTTC
CDR3 protein: CASSLDPERYDEQFF
V gene: TRBV13
clone size: NA
J gene: TRBJ2-1
CDR3 length: 15
D gene: NA

CDR3 DNA: TGTGCCAGCAGCCCCCGTCTAGGGGTAGAGACTGAAGCTTTCTTT
CDR3 protein: CASSPRLGVETEAFF
V gene: TRBV11-1
clone size: many
J gene: TRBJ1-1
CDR3 length: 15
D gene: NA